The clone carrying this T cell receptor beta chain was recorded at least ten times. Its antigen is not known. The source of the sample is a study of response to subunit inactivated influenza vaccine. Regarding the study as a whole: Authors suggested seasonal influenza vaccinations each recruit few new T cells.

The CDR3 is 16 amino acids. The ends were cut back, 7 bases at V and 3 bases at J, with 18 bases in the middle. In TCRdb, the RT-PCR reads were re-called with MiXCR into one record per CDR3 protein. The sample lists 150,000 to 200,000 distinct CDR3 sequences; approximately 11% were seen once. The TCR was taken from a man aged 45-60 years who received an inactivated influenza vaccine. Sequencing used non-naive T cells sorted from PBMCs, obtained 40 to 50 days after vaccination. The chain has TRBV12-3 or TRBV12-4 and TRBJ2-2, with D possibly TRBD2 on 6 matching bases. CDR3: CASINNWGEYTGELFF. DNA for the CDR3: TGTGCCAGCATCAACAATTGGGGGGAATACACCGGGGAGCTGTTTTTT.